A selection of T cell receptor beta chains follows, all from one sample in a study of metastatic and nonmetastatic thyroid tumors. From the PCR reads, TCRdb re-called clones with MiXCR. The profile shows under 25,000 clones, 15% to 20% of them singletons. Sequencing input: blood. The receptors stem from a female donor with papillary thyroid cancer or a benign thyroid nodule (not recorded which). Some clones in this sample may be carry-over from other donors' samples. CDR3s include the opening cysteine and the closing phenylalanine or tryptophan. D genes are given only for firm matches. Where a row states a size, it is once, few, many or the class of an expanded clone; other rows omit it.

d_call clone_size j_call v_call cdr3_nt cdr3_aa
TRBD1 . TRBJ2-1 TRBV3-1 TGTGCCAGCAGCCAAGCAATCGGATCCCGGGACAGGCCTCGTTTTGTGCAGTTCTTC CASSQAIGSRDRPRFVQFF
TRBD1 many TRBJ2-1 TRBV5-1 TGCGCCAGCGAACGGACAGGGGAAGGGTACAATGAGCAGTTCTTC CASERTGEGYNEQFF
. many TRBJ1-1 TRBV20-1 TGCAGTGCTAGAGTTCCAGGGAGGAACACTGAAGCTTTCTTT CSARVPGRNTEAFF
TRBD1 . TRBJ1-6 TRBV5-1 TGCGCCAGCAGCTTGAGTATGCCCGGGACAGGGGGTAGAAATTCACCCCTCCACTTT CASSLSMPGTGGRNSPLHF
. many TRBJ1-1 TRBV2 TGTGCCAGCAGTGAGAGGGCGCGGACTGAAGCTTTCTTT CASSERARTEAFF
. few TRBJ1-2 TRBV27 TGTGCCAGCAGTATAGCCCTCCGGGCCCCCGGGGGCTACACCTTC CASSIALRAPGGYTF
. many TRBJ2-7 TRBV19 TGTGCCAGTAGTATAGTGGCAGAAGAAAGCGAGCAGTACTTC CASSIVAEESEQYF
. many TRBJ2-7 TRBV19 TGTGCCAGTAGTAACAGCGTGGGAAACGAGCAGTACTTC CASSNSVGNEQYF
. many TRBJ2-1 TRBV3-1 TGTGCCAGCAGCCCCTCCGGTGGGGAGCAGTTCTTC CASSPSGGEQFF
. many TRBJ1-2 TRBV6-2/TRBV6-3 TGTGCCAGCAGCTCCGGGACAAGGCCGTTCCGGTATGGCTACACCTTC CASSSGTRPFRYGYTF
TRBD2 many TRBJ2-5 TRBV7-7 TGTGCTAGCAGCTCGGCGGGGGGGCCATTGGCCACCCAGTACTTC CASSSAGGPLATQYF
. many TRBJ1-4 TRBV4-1 TGCGCCAGCAGCCAACCACAGGTGAATGAAAAACTGTTTTTT CASSQPQVNEKLFF
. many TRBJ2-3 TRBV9 TGTGCCAGCAGCGTAGCCCTCACAGATACGCAGTATTTT CASSVALTDTQYF
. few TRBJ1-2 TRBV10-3 TGTGCCATCAGTGATTCTCGTAGCGACTATGGCTACACCTTC CAISDSRSDYGYTF